This T cell receptor beta chain was captured by sequencing in a study of cytomegalovirus exposure and HLA in healthy donors. Study-wide results and limits: Versus the roughly 640-donor mean, an Asian-associated ancestry cluster reportedly showed fewer N-insertions in a later analysis. A later analysis linked a missense DCLRE1C variant to TCR beta V- and J-gene trimming.

The PCR had 60 Vbeta and 13 Jbeta primers. Repertoires were generated with immunoSEQ multiplex PCR, while TCRdb's copy carries only in-frame clones and drops some. The sample contains just over 95,000 clones, about 81% of which appear only once. Concerning this clone: What it recognizes is unknown.

The TCR was taken from a woman aged 40 to 50 in good health and CMV-seropositive. The sequencing input was PBMCs.

This CDR3 is CAWSRAPQGEKLFF. CDR3 nucleotides: TGTGCCTGGAGTCGGGCCCCTCAGGGGGAAAAACTGTTTTTT. The chain employs TRBV30 and TRBJ1-4; tentative D call: TRBD1 (6 bases). Trimming pared 2 bases from V and 8 bases from J, leaving 15 bases between. CDR3 length: 14 amino acids. CDR1 is GTSNPN, CDR2 SVGIG, per germline (reference sequence).